Below are 30 T cell receptor beta chains sequenced from a single sample in a study of T cells after posttransplantation cyclophosphamide. Clones were sequenced by immunoSEQ multiplex PCR, and TCRdb holds only the in-frame ones, with some missing. The repertoire holds roughly 13,000 clones, with approximately 73% as singletons. Sequenced sample: memory CD4+ T cells sorted from PBMCs. These receptors were taken from a man between 45 and 60 years old.

This clone was detected only a few times. This rearrangement joins TRBV2 to TRBJ1-2, with D unresolved. V shed 6 bases and J shed 5 bases, with 4 bases lying between them. This CDR3 has 10 residues. Germline loops: CDR1 SNHLY, CDR2 FYNNEI. In DNA form, the CDR3 reads TGTGCCAGCAGCGGTTATGGCTACACCTTC. It yields the protein CASSGYGYTF.

The V call is TRBV5-4, the J call TRBJ2-1; TRBD2 aligns across 10 bases. J was trimmed by 5 bases and V by 1 base; bases with no gene match: 12. The CDR3 covers 18 residues. From germline, CDR1 is SGHNT and CDR2 YYREEE (reference sequence). As DNA, the CDR3 is TGTGCCAGCAGCTTGCTTATGGCTAGCGGGGGCCAACACAATGAGCAGTTCTTC. Translating it yields CASSLLMASGGQHNEQFF.

This clone was observed a few times. Here the CDR3 DNA reads TGTGCCAGCAGTCCCTCTGAGTACGGAAAACTGTTTTTT. Protein product: CASSPSEYGKLFF. This chain joins TRBV27 and TRBJ1-4; D remains unclear. The CDR3 extends over 13 amino acids. The V end lost 5 bases, the J end lost 10 bases, and 14 bases lay between the germline ends. Germline V gives CDR1 MNHEY, CDR2 SMNVEV (reference sequence).

J is TRBJ2-1 and V is TRBV4-1; D is ambiguous. V was pared by 1 base and J by 0 bases, with 7 bases between. Germline V gene data show CDR1 as MGHRA and CDR2 as YSYEKL. The CDR3 loop spans 15 amino acids. The chain's CDR3 is CASSQVLLSYNEQFF. The CDR3 DNA sequence: TGCGCCAGCAGCCAAGTTCTCCTCTCCTACAATGAGCAGTTCTTC.

The rearrangement links TRBV11-3 to TRBJ1-4; TRBD1 matches 10 bases. V trimming: 4 bases; J trimming: 6 bases; junction bases outside the gene matches: 8. Germline lookup yields CDR1 SGHNT and CDR2 YENEEA. CDR3 size: 16 residues. The CDR3 sequence: CASSSTSGTGDEKLFF. In DNA form, the CDR3 reads TGTGCCAGCAGCTCTACTTCCGGGACAGGGGATGAAAAACTGTTTTTT.

The chain uses TRBV19 and TRBJ1-1; D is perhaps TRBD1 (6 bases). Germline lookup yields CDR1 LNHDA and CDR2 SQIVND (reference sequence). V lost 7 bases and J lost 8, with 23 bases in between. This CDR3 has 15 amino acids. CDR3 in DNA: TGTGCCAGTATAGTCACAGGGCGCCCCGGGGGGGAAGCTTTCTTT. Protein product: CASIVTGRPGGEAFF.

The genes are TRBV4-1 and TRBJ2-6; no definite D call. The germline CDR1 and CDR2 sequences are MGHRA and YSYEKL. This CDR3 comprises 16 residues. V shed 0 bases and J shed 0 bases, with 6 bases lying between them. In nucleotides, the CDR3 is TGCGCCAGCAGCCAAGACAGTCACTCTGGGGCCAACGTCCTGACTTTC. Its translation: CASSQDSHSGANVLTF.

This clone is classed as medium-sized (0.01 to 0.1%). The rearrangement links TRBV4-2 to TRBJ1-5; D not resolved. The ends were cut back, 4 bases at V and 2 bases at J, with 6 bases in the middle. CDR3 length: 13 amino acids. Germline V lookup: CDR1 LGHNA, CDR2 YNFKEQ. The chain's CDR3 is CASSRSGNQPQHF. CDR3 coding DNA: TGTGCCAGCAGCCGTAGTGGCAATCAGCCCCAGCATTTT.

The chain has TRBV11-2 and TRBJ2-3; 8 nucleotides line up with TRBD2. Looked up from germline, CDR1 is SGHAT and CDR2 is FQNNGV. Germline trimming cut 2 bases from V and 3 bases from J; bases unmatched to any gene: 4. The CDR3 has 15 amino acids. Written as DNA, the CDR3 is TGTGCCAGCAGCTTACGTAGCGGGATAACAGATACGCAGTATTTT. It is translated as CASSLRSGITDTQYF.

This clone occurred a few times. V usage is TRBV7-9 and J usage is TRBJ2-5; the match to TRBD2 covers 7 bases. Germline loops: CDR1 SEHNR, CDR2 FQNEAQ (reference sequence). The CDR3 is 16 amino acids. V lost 5 bases, J lost 0 bases, and 9 bases stayed unmatched. The CDR3 region is CASSPGRGRYQETQYF. CDR3 in DNA: TGTGCCAGCAGCCCAGGGAGGGGCCGGTACCAAGAGACCCAGTACTTC.

The V call is TRBV5-1, the J call TRBJ2-7, with D maybe TRBD2 (5 bases). The CDR3 is 16 amino acids. Trimming shortened V by 1 base and J by 3 bases, and 17 bases separated the two germline ends. CDR1 is SGHRS, CDR2 YFSETQ, per germline. The CDR3 DNA is TGCGCCAGCAGCTTGCTCACGGACGAGGGAGTCTACGAGCAGTACTTC. It encodes CASSLLTDEGVYEQYF.

This chain links TRBV29-1 with TRBJ2-3; 9 bases agree with TRBD2. CDR1 and CDR2 from the germline V gene are SQVTM and ANQGSEA. Unmatched junction bases numbered 17, after V lost 6 bases and J lost 10 bases. CDR3 size: 15 residues. CDR3 sequence reads: CSVDDSSSGNDAQYF. The DNA for the CDR3 is TGCAGCGTCGATGACTCATCTAGCGGGAACGATGCGCAGTATTTT.

The V and J genes are TRBV4-3 and TRBJ2-2; the match to TRBD1 covers 7 bases. The CDR3 is 14 amino acids. J lost 7 bases, V lost 5 bases, and 7 bases had no gene match. CDR1 is LGHNA, CDR2 YSLEER, per germline. CDR3 region: CASSYRQGDGELFF. The DNA for the CDR3 is TGCGCCAGCAGCTACAGACAGGGCGACGGGGAGCTGTTTTTT.

The chain links TRBV9 to TRBJ2-1; 7 nucleotides align to TRBD1. After removal of 0 bases from V and 6 bases from J, the junction contained 12 bases not matched to a gene. This CDR3 has 17 residues. Germline-derived CDR1 and CDR2 are SGDLS and YYNGEE. The chain's CDR3 is CASSVETSRRQGNEQFF. The CDR3 region has the DNA TGTGCCAGCAGCGTAGAAACCTCCCGCAGACAGGGCAATGAGCAGTTCTTC.

V and J are TRBV18 and TRBJ1-2, with 8 bases matching TRBD1. This CDR3 region has 15 residues. Germline values: CDR1 KGHSH, CDR2 LQKENI. V was clipped by 1 base and J by 6 bases; unmatched bases: 7. Here the CDR3 DNA reads TGTGCCAGCTCACCACTCGGACAGGGTTTCAATGGCTACACCTTC. Amino acid sequence: CASSPLGQGFNGYTF.

The rearrangement joins TRBV6-6 to TRBJ2-5; 7 nucleotides agree with TRBD1. The CDR3 has 15 amino acids. Germline assignment: CDR1 MNHNY and CDR2 SVGAGI (reference sequence). Germline trimming cut 2 bases from V and 6 bases from J; bases unmatched to any gene: 9. As DNA, the CDR3 is TGTGCCAGCAGTTACCTGACAGGGTATCGGCAGACCCAGTACTTC. It is translated as CASSYLTGYRQTQYF.

The chain recombines TRBV15 with TRBJ2-1, with 13 bases matching TRBD2. With 5 bases clipped from V and 7 bases from J, the junction kept 11 bases outside the gene matches. CDR1 is LNHNV and CDR2 is YYDKDF in the germline V gene (reference sequence). The CDR3 length is 17 residues. CDR3 loop: CATSRRTSGSTGNEQFF. The CDR3 DNA sequence: TGTGCCACCAGCCGACGGACTAGCGGGAGTACGGGTAATGAGCAGTTCTTC.

V is TRBV11-3 and J is TRBJ2-2; no reliable D call. The length of the CDR3 is 14 residues. V lost 4 bases and J 0 bases, leaving 6 bases between the germline ends. Germline CDR1 SGHNT, CDR2 YENEEA. The CDR3 sequence is CASSSLANTGELFF. The CDR3, as DNA: TGTGCCAGCAGCTCTCTCGCGAACACCGGGGAGCTGTTTTTT.

This chain uses TRBV9 with TRBJ2-7; 9 bases map to TRBD1. Trimming at V came to 0 bases and at J to 4 bases, leaving 2 bases not matched to a gene. The CDR3 covers 14 residues. Looked up from germline, CDR1 is SGDLS and CDR2 is YYNGEE. This CDR3 is CASSVGGQGYEQYF. CDR3 sequence (DNA): TGTGCCAGCAGCGTAGGGGGACAGGGTTACGAGCAGTACTTC. Full variable domain (remainder filled in from reference TRBV9 and TRBJ2-7): DSGVTQTPKHLITATGQRVTLRCSPRSGDLSVYWYQQSLDQGLQFLIQYYNGEERAKGNILERFSAQQFPDLHSELNLSSLELGDSALYFCASSVGGQGYEQYFGPGTRLTVT.

The V call is TRBV7-9, the J call TRBJ1-6, with 7 bases identical to TRBD1. The length of the CDR3 is 15 residues. The junction had 5 bases not matched to a gene; V was cut back by 5 bases and J by 4 bases. Germline loops: CDR1 SEHNR, CDR2 FQNEAQ (reference sequence). The CDR3 reads CASSDGTAYNSPLHF. The CDR3 DNA reads TGTGCCAGCAGCGACGGGACAGCTTATAATTCACCCCTCCACTTT.

There are a few counts of this clone. This chain uses TRBV4-2 with TRBJ1-6; 7 nucleotides align to TRBD1. After removal of 5 bases from V and 6 bases from J, the junction contained 7 bases not matched to a gene. The CDR3 length is 15 residues. Germline V CDR1 and CDR2: LGHNA, YNFKEQ. The CDR3 protein is CASSREGARNSPLHF. CDR3 nucleotides: TGTGCCAGCAGCAGAGAGGGGGCGCGTAATTCACCCCTCCACTTT.

In its sample, this clone was seen a few times. The J gene is TRBJ1-1, the V gene TRBV19; 10 bases agree with TRBD1. V lost 5 bases and J lost 5; bases outside the gene matches: 8. CDR3 size: 15 residues. The germline gives CDR1 LNHDA, CDR2 SQIVND (reference sequence). The CDR3 DNA follows: TGTGCCAGTAGTGGAAGGGACAGGGGAGGGACTGAAGCTTTCTTT. Amino acid sequence: CASSGRDRGGTEAFF.

This chain uses TRBV5-1 with TRBJ1-2; D not certain. The V gene lost 0 bases and the J gene lost 5 bases, with 14 bases spanning the gap. The CDR3 has 15 amino acids. Germline CDR1 is SGHRS and CDR2 is YFSETQ. The CDR3 loop reads CASSLEGSGGYGYTF. The CDR3 nucleotides read TGCGCCAGCAGCTTGGAGGGTTCCGGCGGGTATGGCTACACCTTC.

In nucleotides, the CDR3 is TGCGCCAGCAGCTTGGGTTTCAGCGGGGGATCAGAAGAGACCCAGTACTTC. Residues: CASSLGFSGGSEETQYF. The V and J genes are TRBV5-1 and TRBJ2-5, with 8 bases fitting TRBD2. J gave up 3 bases and V 0 bases, and 10 bases lay outside the gene matches. Germline V gene lookup returns CDR1 SGHRS and CDR2 YFSETQ. The CDR3 spans 17 residues.

This sequence joins TRBV5-1 and TRBJ2-7; 8 bases line up with TRBD1. Trimming at V came to 4 bases and at J to 3 bases, leaving 6 bases not matched to a gene. This CDR3 is 14 amino acids long. Looked up from germline, CDR1 is SGHRS and CDR2 is YFSETQ. CDR3: CASSRTGSNYEQYF. The CDR3 DNA sequence: TGCGCCAGCAGCCGGACAGGGTCCAACTACGAGCAGTACTTC.

The chain employs TRBV12-5 and TRBJ2-6; maybe TRBD1 (6 bases). Germline V gene lookup returns CDR1 LGHNT and CDR2 FRNRAP. The CDR3 has 18 amino acids. With 0 bases removed from V and 1 base from J, the gap between germline ends came to 13 bases. The CDR3 DNA reads as TGTGCTAGTGGTTTGGTACAGGGTGGTCGGTCTGGGGCCAACGTCCTGACTTTC. Its protein product is CASGLVQGGRSGANVLTF.

The chain combines TRBV6-1 with TRBJ2-1; TRBD1 might be the D (5 bases). CDR1 is MNHNS and CDR2 is SASEGT in the germline V gene. V shed 6 bases and J shed 4 bases, with 10 bases lying between them. The CDR3 covers 13 residues. The CDR3 region is CASSLTVYNEQFF. The CDR3, as DNA: TGTGCCAGCAGCTTGACAGTTTACAATGAGCAGTTCTTC.

The chain is built from TRBV7-6 and TRBJ2-6; 10 positions agree with TRBD1. Germline CDR1 and CDR2: SGHVS and FNYEAQ. The CDR3 covers 20 residues. The junction had 18 bases not matched to a gene; V was cut back by 6 bases and J by 4 bases. CDR3 region: CASSHTIPGQGLRGANVLTF. In nucleotides, the CDR3 is TGTGCCAGCAGTCACACGATACCGGGACAGGGGCTACGAGGGGCCAACGTCCTGACTTTC.

This clone is a singleton in its sample. The chain couples TRBV5-1 to TRBJ2-3; 10 positions match TRBD2. The germline gives CDR1 SGHRS, CDR2 YFSETQ. The CDR3 runs 13 residues. Trimming cost V 0 bases and J 15 bases; bases outside gene matches: 7. CDR3 amino acids: CASSLEVLAGAYF. The CDR3 nucleotides are TGCGCCAGCAGCTTGGAAGTTCTAGCGGGAGCATATTTT.

The chain links TRBV4-2 to TRBJ2-2; D is perhaps TRBD1 (5 bases). CDR3 length: 14 residues. Germline loops: CDR1 LGHNA, CDR2 YNFKEQ. V lost 5 bases, J lost 4 bases, and 11 bases lay in between. The CDR3 region is CASSVQVFTGELFF. In DNA, the CDR3 is TGTGCCAGCAGCGTACAGGTTTTCACCGGGGAGCTGTTTTTT.